One and the same sample provided the 32 T cell receptor beta chains below, sequenced in a study of T-cell reconstitution after alpha-beta-depleted transplantation in children. Unique molecular identifiers were incorporated during preparation of the TCRbeta library. TCRdb processed the PCR reads anew with MiXCR; each CDR3 protein has one entry. The sample records about a million distinct CDR3 sequences, about 31% being singletons. The sample here was PBMCs, mostly from graft donor cells, taken 360 days after TCRalphabeta/CD19-depleted stem cell transplant. All receptors derive from a boy younger than two who had a stem cell transplant for SCID, so the T cells may come from the graft donor.

This rearrangement joins TRBV7-9 to TRBJ2-7, with no clear D. CDR1 and CDR2 from the germline V gene are SEHNR and FQNEAQ (reference sequence). V was cut by 5 bases and J by 3 bases, with 8 bases left in between. The CDR3 runs to 12 residues. CDR3 loop: CASSVSDYEQYF. The CDR3 DNA is TGTGCCAGCAGCGTCTCAGACTACGAGCAGTACTTC. Full variable domain (outside the CDR3, taken from reference TRBV7-9 and TRBJ2-7): DTGVSQNPRHKITKRGQNVTFRCDPISEHNRLYWYRQTLGQGPEFLTYFQNEAQLEKSRLLSDRFSAERPKGSFSTLEIQRTEQGDSAMYLCASSVSDYEQYFGPGTRLTVT.

The chain joins TRBV27 to TRBJ2-1; TRBD1 agrees at 10 bases. V trimming: 7 bases; J trimming: 5 bases; junction bases outside the gene matches: 5. The CDR3 consists of 14 residues. Germline CDR1 and CDR2: MNHEY and SMNVEV (reference sequence). CDR3 region: CASTRDRGHNEQFF. For the CDR3, the DNA is TGTGCCAGCACTAGGGACAGGGGTCACAATGAGCAGTTCTTC.

This clonotype appeared a few times. The V call is TRBV6-1, the J call TRBJ2-3; no clear D. Germline V gene lookup returns CDR1 MNHNS and CDR2 SASEGT. The CDR3 has 15 residues. The V end was cut by 1 base, the J end by 4 bases, with 12 bases between. CDR3 residues: CASSEGAPHSDTQYF. DNA for the CDR3: TGTGCCAGCAGTGAAGGGGCCCCCCACTCAGATACGCAGTATTTT.

This clonotype has only a few counts. This chain joins TRBV29-1 and TRBJ2-7; unclear D gene. CDR1 is SQVTM, CDR2 ANQGSEA, per germline. With 1 base removed from V and 2 bases from J, the gap between germline ends came to 6 bases. The CDR3 extends over 12 amino acids. For the CDR3, the DNA is TGCAGCGTTGAAGCTAGTGCCTACGAGCAGTACTTC. Its protein product is CSVEASAYEQYF.

This clonotype turned up a few times. The V call is TRBV27, the J call TRBJ2-5; 7 bases match TRBD1. There are 16 residues in the CDR3. Germline V gene data show CDR1 as MNHEY and CDR2 as SMNVEV (reference sequence). With V trimmed by 0 bases and J by 5 bases, 9 bases remained unmatched. CDR3 loop: CASSLSGGFASETQYF. The CDR3 nucleotides read TGTGCCAGCAGTTTATCAGGGGGCTTTGCGAGTGAGACCCAGTACTTC.

This chain connects TRBV4-2 to TRBJ1-6; D ambiguous. This CDR3 has 15 amino acids. CDR1 and CDR2 (germline): LGHNA, YNFKEQ. V lost 4 bases to trimming and J lost 5 bases, with 12 bases between them. The CDR3 DNA follows: TGTGCCAGCAGCCTTGGGTACGGGGATAATTCACCCCTCCACTTT. Protein sequence: CASSLGYGDNSPLHF.

This clonotype was found once. CDR3 loop: CASSGGPHQETQYF. CDR3 nucleotides: TGTGCCAGCAGTGGGGGGCCGCACCAAGAGACCCAGTACTTC. The chain has TRBV2 and TRBJ2-5; possibly TRBD1 for D (6 bases). Per the germline V gene, CDR1 is SNHLY and CDR2 is FYNNEI. This CDR3 contains 14 residues. Trimming stripped 4 bases from V and 0 bases from J, with 9 bases between.

Comment on this clonotype: At one end the junction does not follow the germline gene, possibly because of a read error. This chain connects TRBV2 to TRBJ2-2, with 12 bases aligning to TRBD1. CDR1 is SNHLY and CDR2 is FYNNEI in the germline V gene. This CDR3 comprises 17 residues. The CDR3 DNA sequence: TGTGCCAGCAGTGCCCGGGACAGGGGGCTGAACGCCGGGGAGCTGTTTTTT. Its translation is CASSARDRGLNAGELFF.

This chain joins TRBV7-9 and TRBJ2-7; no definite D call. Germline V CDR1 and CDR2: SEHNR, FQNEAQ (reference sequence). The CDR3 is 13 residues long. V shed 2 bases and J shed 6 bases, with 11 bases lying between them. CDR3 nucleotides: TGTGCCAGCAGCTTACTAGGGATGAGCGAGCAGTACTTC. The encoded protein is CASSLLGMSEQYF.

This clonotype was seen a few times. The chain recombines TRBV12-3 or TRBV12-4 with TRBJ1-1; no firm D call. V lost 0 bases, J lost 4 bases, and 12 bases lay in between. This CDR3 has 15 amino acids. Written as DNA, the CDR3 is TGTGCCAGCAGTTTAGCAGGGTTGGGCGCCACTGAAGCTTTCTTT. It encodes CASSLAGLGATEAFF.

The rearrangement joins TRBV4-2 to TRBJ1-1; 7 bases fit TRBD1. This CDR3 is 16 amino acids long. The V gene's germline CDR1 is LGHNA and CDR2 YNFKEQ. Trimming cost V 4 bases and J 0 bases; bases outside gene matches: 8. The CDR3 spells CASSPTGVKMNTEAFF. Here the CDR3 DNA reads TGTGCCAGCAGCCCCACAGGGGTAAAGATGAACACTGAAGCTTTCTTT.

This clonotype was recorded once. This sequence joins TRBV6-1 and TRBJ2-2; the D gene is possibly TRBD1 (6 bases). This CDR3 is built from 14 residues. Trimming removed 6 bases at V and 5 bases at J, with 13 bases between. Germline assignment: CDR1 MNHNS and CDR2 SASEGT. CDR3 region: CASSPTGITGELFF. CDR3 DNA sequence: TGTGCCAGCAGCCCAACAGGGATAACCGGGGAGCTGTTTTTT.

This clonotype has more than one count but fewer than ten. The gene calls are TRBV5-1 and TRBJ2-1; perhaps TRBD1 as D (5 bases). The CDR3 contains 16 residues. V was pared by 7 bases and J by 3 bases, with 20 bases between. The germline V gene encodes CDR1 SGHRS and CDR2 YFSETQ. Written as DNA, the CDR3 is TGCGCCAGCGGAGACAGATACGACGGTCTCTACAATGAGCAGTTCTTC. Translation gives CASGDRYDGLYNEQFF.

V usage is TRBV5-5 and J usage is TRBJ2-7; perhaps TRBD1 as D (5 bases). Germline V gene sequence: CDR1 SGHKS, CDR2 YYEKEE (reference sequence). Trimming left V 0 bases short and J 2 bases short, with 15 bases between. The length of the CDR3 is 16 residues. The CDR3 sequence is CASSLEAGNFAYEQYF. The CDR3 DNA reads as TGTGCCAGCAGCTTGGAGGCAGGGAACTTTGCCTACGAGCAGTACTTC.

This chain connects TRBV27 to TRBJ2-1; D perhaps matches TRBD1 (6 bases). With 5 bases removed from V and 8 bases from J, the gap between germline ends came to 16 bases. Germline CDR1 MNHEY, CDR2 SMNVEV (reference sequence). The CDR3 is 14 amino acids. CDR3 protein: CASSHPRPGDEQFF. The CDR3 coding sequence is TGTGCCAGCAGTCACCCCCGACCAGGGGATGAGCAGTTCTTC.

In this sample, this clonotype turned up a few times. The chain links TRBV3-1 to TRBJ2-1; tentative D call: TRBD1 (6 bases). This CDR3 spans 15 amino acids. Germline assignment: CDR1 LGHDT and CDR2 YNNKEL (reference sequence). Trimming shortened V by 2 bases and J by 2 bases, and 10 bases separated the two germline ends. CDR3 sequence reads: CASSQSTGTYNEQFF. In nucleotides, the CDR3 is TGTGCCAGCAGCCAATCGACAGGTACCTACAATGAGCAGTTCTTC.

This clonotype was detected only a few times. The rearrangement uses TRBV10-3 and TRBJ1-5; possible D gene TRBD1, 5 bases. CDR3 length: 14 residues. Germline assignment: CDR1 ENHRY and CDR2 SYGVKD. Trimming left V 5 bases short and J 2 bases short, with 10 bases between. The CDR3 coding sequence is TGTGCCATCAGTTTCGGGGGTGGCAATCAGCCCCAGCATTTT. Its translation: CAISFGGGNQPQHF.

The chain combines TRBV5-1 with TRBJ1-2, with D possibly TRBD1 on 6 matching bases. The V and J ends lost 4 bases and 3 bases respectively, with 16 bases between them. The V gene's germline CDR1 is SGHRS and CDR2 YFSETQ. CDR3 length equals 15 residues. CDR3 region: CASSGHRVGDYGYTF. CDR3 DNA: TGCGCCAGCAGCGGACACAGGGTGGGTGACTATGGCTACACCTTC. The full variable domain, its missing parts supplied by reference TRBV5-1 and TRBJ1-2, is KAGVTQTPRYLIKTRGQQVTLSCSPISGHRSVSWYQQTPGQGLQFLFEYFSETQRNKGNFPGRFSGRQFSNSRSEMNVSTLELGDSALYLCASSGHRVGDYGYTFGSGTRLTVV.

This chain links TRBV9 with TRBJ2-7; D may be TRBD2 (6 bases). Germline V gives CDR1 SGDLS, CDR2 YYNGEE. Trimming took off 0 bases at V and 2 bases at J, with 12 bases between the two ends. This CDR3 spans 15 amino acids. The chain's CDR3 is CASSVDASGAYEQYF. The CDR3 DNA reads TGTGCCAGCAGCGTAGACGCTTCGGGGGCCTACGAGCAGTACTTC.

This clonotype was observed a handful of times. The chain carries TRBV12-3 or TRBV12-4 and TRBJ2-1, with D possibly being TRBD1 (6 bases). This CDR3 is 15 amino acids long. The ends were cut back, 1 base at V and 9 bases at J, with 16 bases in the middle. CDR3 DNA: TGTGCCAGCAGTTTAGGACAGGTTACCCGGAGTGAGCAGTTCTTC. Protein sequence: CASSLGQVTRSEQFF.

This chain links TRBV29-1 with TRBJ2-3, with 12 bases matching TRBD1. CDR1 SQVTM and CDR2 ANQGSEA come from the germline V gene. Trimming took 6 bases from V and 0 from J; bases not matched to a gene: 4. CDR3 size: 15 residues. The CDR3 DNA is TGCAGCGTCGGGGACAGGGGGCGAAGCACAGATACGCAGTATTTT. Translated: CSVGDRGRSTDTQYF.

This clonotype was found a few times. This chain joins TRBV19 and TRBJ2-4, with 9 bases matching TRBD2. V trimming: 7 bases; J trimming: 0 bases; junction bases outside the gene matches: 7. Germline values: CDR1 LNHDA, CDR2 SQIVND (reference sequence). This CDR3 spans 16 amino acids. The CDR3 DNA reads as TGTGCCAGTACCTCGACTAGCGGAATAGCCAAAAACATTCAGTACTTC. Residues: CASTSTSGIAKNIQYF.

The sample holds a few counts of this clonotype. The V and J genes are TRBV25-1 and TRBJ1-2; 9 nucleotides match TRBD1. V shed 4 bases and J 2 bases; nucleotides not matched to a gene: 2. Germline V gene lookup returns CDR1 MGHDK and CDR2 SYGVNS. The CDR3 consists of 14 residues. The CDR3 region has the DNA TGTGCCAGCAGTGGGACAGGGGAGAACTATGGCTACACCTTC. It specifies CASSGTGENYGYTF.

V and J are TRBV12-3 or TRBV12-4 and TRBJ1-1; weak D call: TRBD1 (5 bases). V was clipped by 6 bases and J by 2 bases, with 16 bases between them. CDR3 length: 15 amino acids. CDR3 bases: TGTGCCAGCAGCGACCCGGGACTTCAAAACACTGAAGCTTTCTTT. Protein sequence: CASSDPGLQNTEAFF.

The CDR3 DNA is TGTGCCAGCAGCCCCCGACCAAACCGCTCCTACAATGAGCAGTTCTTC. Its protein is CASSPRPNRSYNEQFF. This rearrangement joins TRBV7-9 to TRBJ2-1, with unresolved D. V lost 5 bases to trimming and J lost 0 bases, with 14 bases between them. Germline CDR1 SEHNR, CDR2 FQNEAQ (reference sequence). The CDR3 sequence is 16 residues long.

This clonotype was counted a few times. This sequence joins TRBV27 and TRBJ2-3; 15 bases fit TRBD2. CDR1 and CDR2 from the germline V gene are MNHEY and SMNVEV (reference sequence). V shed 6 bases and J 0 bases; nucleotides not matched to a gene: 13. The CDR3 spans 20 residues. CDR3 sequence: CASRFRTSGGGLASTDTQYF. CDR3 in DNA: TGTGCCAGCAGATTCCGGACTAGCGGGGGGGGGCTGGCTAGCACAGATACGCAGTATTTT.

This clonotype has at least ten counts. The chain couples TRBV2 to TRBJ2-3; TRBD1 or TRBD2 may be the D gene (5 bases each). Germline V gene sequence: CDR1 SNHLY, CDR2 FYNNEI. This CDR3 is 13 amino acids long. Trimming stripped 7 bases from V and 0 bases from J, with 8 bases between. CDR3 bases: TGTGCCAGCACCCGGGACAGCACAGATACGCAGTATTTT. It yields the protein CASTRDSTDTQYF.

This clonotype was counted between two and nine times. This rearrangement joins TRBV12-3 or TRBV12-4 to TRBJ1-6; 8 bases align to TRBD1. This CDR3 is built from 14 residues. Losses at the gene ends were 6 bases for V and 13 bases for J; bases not matched to a gene: 11. CDR3 nucleotide sequence: TGTGCCAGCAGGATACGGCAGGGGGCCTCGCCCCTCCACTTT. Translating it yields CASRIRQGASPLHF.

This clonotype was found a few times. This chain joins TRBV5-5 and TRBJ1-1; D call uncertain. The germline V gene has CDR1 SGHKS and CDR2 YYEKEE (reference sequence). With 2 bases removed from V and 1 base from J, the gap between germline ends came to 12 bases. The CDR3 runs 15 residues. CDR3 bases: TGTGCCAGCAGCTTTCTGGGGTCTAGGAACACTGAAGCTTTCTTT. Amino acid sequence: CASSFLGSRNTEAFF.

The chain employs TRBV5-1 and TRBJ1-1, with 7 nucleotides matching TRBD1. Germline-derived CDR1 and CDR2 are SGHRS and YFSETQ. With 3 bases clipped from V and 3 bases from J, the junction kept 5 bases outside the gene matches. The CDR3 runs to 14 residues. CDR3 coding DNA: TGCGCCAGCAGCTCGACAGGGTCTCACACTGAAGCTTTCTTT. Protein: CASSSTGSHTEAFF.

This rearrangement joins TRBV30 to TRBJ2-1; D not resolved. The CDR3 runs 12 residues. Trimming shortened V by 5 bases and J by 6 bases, and 11 bases separated the two germline ends. Germline V gene data show CDR1 as GTSNPN and CDR2 as SVGIG (reference sequence). The CDR3 DNA follows: TGTGCCTGGGGCCCCGAATTCAATGAGCAGTTCTTC. Protein: CAWGPEFNEQFF.

The chain uses TRBV24-1 and TRBJ1-5, with 10 bases aligning to TRBD1. Germline CDR1 and CDR2: KGHDR and SFDVKD. This CDR3 has 17 residues. J lost 6 bases, V lost 4 bases, and 11 bases had no gene match. The CDR3 protein is CATSDSTGGSTFQPQHF. The CDR3 region has the DNA TGTGCCACCAGTGACTCGACAGGGGGCTCGACATTTCAGCCCCAGCATTTT.